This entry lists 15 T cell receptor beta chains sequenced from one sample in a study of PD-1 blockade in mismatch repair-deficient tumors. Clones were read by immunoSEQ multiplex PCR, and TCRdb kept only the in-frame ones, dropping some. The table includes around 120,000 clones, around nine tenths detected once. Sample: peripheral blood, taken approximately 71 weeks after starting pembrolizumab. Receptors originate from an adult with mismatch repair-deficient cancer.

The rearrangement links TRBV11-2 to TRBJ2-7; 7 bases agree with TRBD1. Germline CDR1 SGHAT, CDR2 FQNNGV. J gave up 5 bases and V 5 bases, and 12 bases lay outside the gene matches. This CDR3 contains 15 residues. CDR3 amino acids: CASSPHHTTGNEQYF. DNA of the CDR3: TGTGCCAGCAGCCCCCACCACACGACAGGGAACGAGCAGTACTTC.

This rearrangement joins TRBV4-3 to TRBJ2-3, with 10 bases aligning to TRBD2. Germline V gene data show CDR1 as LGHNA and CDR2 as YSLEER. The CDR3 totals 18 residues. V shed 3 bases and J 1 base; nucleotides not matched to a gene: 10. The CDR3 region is CASSHGLAGEGGTDTQYF. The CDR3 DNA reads TGCGCCAGCAGCCACGGTCTAGCGGGAGAGGGTGGCACAGATACGCAGTATTTT.

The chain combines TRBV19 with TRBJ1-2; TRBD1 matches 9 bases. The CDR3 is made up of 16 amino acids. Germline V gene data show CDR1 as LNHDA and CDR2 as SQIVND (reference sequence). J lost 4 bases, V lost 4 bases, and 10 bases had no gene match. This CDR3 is CASSTGTGSRAYGYTF. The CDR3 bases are TGTGCCAGTAGTACCGGGACAGGGAGTCGGGCCTATGGCTACACCTTC.

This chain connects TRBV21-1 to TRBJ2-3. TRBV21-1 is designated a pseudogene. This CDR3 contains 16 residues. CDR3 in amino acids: CASSKDGGRRTDTQYF. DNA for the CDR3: TGTGCCAGCAGCAAAGACGGGGGCAGGAGAACAGATACGCAGTATTTT.

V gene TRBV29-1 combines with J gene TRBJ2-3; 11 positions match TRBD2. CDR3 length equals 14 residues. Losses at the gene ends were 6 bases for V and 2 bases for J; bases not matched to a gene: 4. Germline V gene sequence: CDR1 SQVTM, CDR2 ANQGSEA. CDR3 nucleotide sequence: TGCAGCGTGACGGGACTAGCGGTCACAGATACGCAGTATTTT. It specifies CSVTGLAVTDTQYF.

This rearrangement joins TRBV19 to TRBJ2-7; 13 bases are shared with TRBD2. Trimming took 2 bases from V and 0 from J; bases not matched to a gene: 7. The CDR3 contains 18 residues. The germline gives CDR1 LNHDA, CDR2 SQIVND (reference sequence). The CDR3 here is CASSIYGTSGTLSYEQYF. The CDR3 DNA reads TGTGCCAGTAGTATATACGGGACTAGCGGGACCCTCTCCTACGAGCAGTACTTC.

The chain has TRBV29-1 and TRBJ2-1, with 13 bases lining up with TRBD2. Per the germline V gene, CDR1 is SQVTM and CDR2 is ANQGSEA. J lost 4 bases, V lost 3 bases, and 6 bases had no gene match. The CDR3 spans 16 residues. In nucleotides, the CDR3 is TGCAGCGTTGAGGGGGGACTAGCGGGAAAATACAATGAGCAGTTCTTC. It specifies CSVEGGLAGKYNEQFF.

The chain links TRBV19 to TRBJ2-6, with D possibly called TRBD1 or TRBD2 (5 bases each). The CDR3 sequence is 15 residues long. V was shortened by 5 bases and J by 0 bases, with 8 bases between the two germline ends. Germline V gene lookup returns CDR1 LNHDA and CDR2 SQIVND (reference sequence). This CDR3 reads CASSSGSSGANVLTF. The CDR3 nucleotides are TGTGCCAGTAGTTCAGGGAGCTCTGGGGCCAACGTCCTGACTTTC. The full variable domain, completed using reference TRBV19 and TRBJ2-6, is DGGITQSPKYLFRKEGQNVTLSCEQNLNHDAMYWYRQDPGQGLRLIYYSQIVNDFQKGDIAEGYSVSREKKESFPLTVTSAQKNPTAFYLCASSSGSSGANVLTFGAGSRLTVL.

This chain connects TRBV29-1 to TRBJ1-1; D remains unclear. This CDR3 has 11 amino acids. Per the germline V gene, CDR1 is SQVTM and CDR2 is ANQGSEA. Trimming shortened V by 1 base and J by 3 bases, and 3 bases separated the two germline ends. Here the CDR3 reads CSVEGDTEAFF. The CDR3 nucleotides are TGCAGCGTTGAAGGGGACACTGAAGCTTTCTTT.

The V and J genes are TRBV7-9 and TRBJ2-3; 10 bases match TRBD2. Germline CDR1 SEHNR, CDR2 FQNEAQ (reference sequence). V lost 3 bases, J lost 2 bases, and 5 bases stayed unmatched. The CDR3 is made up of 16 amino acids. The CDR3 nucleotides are TGTGCCAGCAGCTTCGGACTAGCGGAGATCACAGATACGCAGTATTTT. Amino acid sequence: CASSFGLAEITDTQYF. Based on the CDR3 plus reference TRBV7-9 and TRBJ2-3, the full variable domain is DTGVSQNPRHKITKRGQNVTFRCDPISEHNRLYWYRQTLGQGPEFLTYFQNEAQLEKSRLLSDRFSAERPKGSFSTLEIQRTEQGDSAMYLCASSFGLAEITDTQYFGPGTRLTVL.

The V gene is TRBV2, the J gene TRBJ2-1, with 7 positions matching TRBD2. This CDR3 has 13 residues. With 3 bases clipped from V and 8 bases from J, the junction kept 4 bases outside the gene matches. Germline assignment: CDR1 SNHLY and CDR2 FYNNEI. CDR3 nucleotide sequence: TGTGCCAGCAGTGAGGGGGGGGGTTATGAGCAGTTCTTC. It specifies CASSEGGGYEQFF.

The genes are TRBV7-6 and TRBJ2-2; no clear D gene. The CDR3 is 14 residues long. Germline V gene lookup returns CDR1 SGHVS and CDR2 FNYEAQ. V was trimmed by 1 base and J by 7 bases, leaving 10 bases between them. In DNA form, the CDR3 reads TGTGCCAGCAGCTTAGTGGGGTCGGTCGGGGAGCTGTTTTTT. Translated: CASSLVGSVGELFF.

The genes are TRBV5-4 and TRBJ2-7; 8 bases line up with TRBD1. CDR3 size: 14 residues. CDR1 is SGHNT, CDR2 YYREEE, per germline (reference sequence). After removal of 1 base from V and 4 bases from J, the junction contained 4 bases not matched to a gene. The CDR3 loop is CASSLQGARYEQYF. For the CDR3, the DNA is TGTGCCAGCAGCTTGCAGGGGGCGCGGTACGAGCAGTACTTC.

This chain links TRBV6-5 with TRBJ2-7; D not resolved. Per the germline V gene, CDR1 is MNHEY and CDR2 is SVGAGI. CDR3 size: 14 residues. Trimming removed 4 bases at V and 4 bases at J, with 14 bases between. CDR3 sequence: CASSSGVDGYEQYF. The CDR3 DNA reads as TGTGCCAGCAGTTCGGGCGTCGATGGGTACGAGCAGTACTTC.

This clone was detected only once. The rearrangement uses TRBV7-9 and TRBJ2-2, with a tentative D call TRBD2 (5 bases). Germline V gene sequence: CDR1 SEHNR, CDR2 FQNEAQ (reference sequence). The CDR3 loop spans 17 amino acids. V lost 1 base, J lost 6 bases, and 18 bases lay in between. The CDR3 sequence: CASSLGRRQLLPGELFF. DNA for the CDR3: TGTGCCAGCAGCTTAGGTCGGAGGCAATTATTGCCCGGGGAGCTGTTTTTT.